A single T cell receptor (beta chain) is shown here with its context. There are many counts of this clonotype. No cognate antigen has been identified for it. Base qualities are missing; no much larger clone stands one base away. The 39 donors, aged about 6 to 100 years, were systemically healthy Caucasian individuals from Russia. Ten milliliters of peripheral blood were drawn from each donor into EDTA-treated Vacutainer tubes. Ficoll-Paque density-gradient centrifugation was used to isolate PBMCs, with at least 6.5 million per sample. Total RNA, at least 6 micrograms per sample, was extracted from PBMCs with Trizol reagent. Naive CD45RAhigh/CD27high T cell percentages were measured by flow cytometry on a PBMC aliquot from every donor. The CDR3 measures 15 amino acids from cysteine to phenylalanine. This entry keeps only the CDR3 DNA: 45 bases, framed from base 1. The V end gives up 0 bases and the J end 2 bases, leaving 4 bases in the junction not matched to a gene. CDR1 is given as SGDLS and CDR2 as YYNGEE, both from the germline V gene.

The receptor library was made with 5' RACE. The sequencing machine was an Illumina HiSeq 2500. A second PCR of roughly 7 to 12 cycles was run with a J-beta primer mix and a sample-barcoded 5' primer. A template-switch 5' adaptor carrying 12 random nucleotides introduced a unique molecular identifier onto each TCR beta cDNA molecule. At least 2.5 million CDR3-containing paired-end reads were obtained from each sample. The Mint cDNA synthesis kit, primed by a TRBC-specific oligonucleotide, was used to synthesize first-strand cDNA from all RNA. Following uracil-DNA glycosylase treatment, all cDNA underwent a first 18-cycle PCR with the universal primers M1SS and BC2_uni_R. The study's processing was this. Normalization of each sample was performed by random selection of 1 million high-quality reads, each carrying a distinct molecular identifier. Instead of being binned into consensus sequences, reads with shared molecular identifiers were discarded. MiTCR, with a Q25 quality threshold and the strictest error-elimination algorithm, was used for CDR3 identification, clonotype clustering and error correction. A nonparametric unseen species model with Euler transformation was used to estimate a lower bound on total TCR beta diversity. In-frame beta chains were kept once TCRdb had trimmed the public reads at Q25 with fastp and called clones with MiXCR. Identical CDR3 protein sequences are pooled into one entry, listed with their most common genes and DNA. TCRdb's processing, not the study's, gives the V and J calls here. The sample contains about 800,000 distinct CDR3 sequences, about half of them found a single time. Of the sample, 18% is held by the ten largest clones.

These data are taken from a study of blood T cells in healthy people across ages (dated by TCRdb to 2013 to 2016). Some background on the complete study: In model experiments, template switching captured about one uniquely barcoded TCR beta cDNA molecule for every two T cells. To track age-related changes in TCR beta repertoire diversity, the study relied on deep sequencing normalized with unique cDNA molecular identifiers. Four age groups were formed from the donors: young (average approximately 15 years), middle-aged (approximately 40), aged (roughly 56) and long-lived (82). Donors of different ages were randomly distributed across sequencing lanes to avoid experimental bias. The study analyzed two additional independent replicas of 1 million unique cDNA reads from the same blood draw for two donors, one aged 18 to 29 and one aged 80 or older.

The paper's findings and limits, for the study overall: The long-lived group showed more naive CD4+ T cells, fewer expanded clones and increased TCR diversity than the aged group, suggesting age selection. Estimates of total diversity based on one million sequenced T cells were considered lower bounds and underestimates. As age increased, observed TCR beta diversity per million T cells dropped in a roughly linear way, and a significant reduction was already evident by age 40. A strong correlation was found between observed TCR beta diversity and the percentage of naive T cells measured by flow cytometry. Conclusive comparison of naive and antigen-experienced compartments was prevented by the profiling of bulk unsorted PBMCs. Because the CMV infection status of the donors was unknown, age-related changes in expanded clonotypes may potentially have been confounded.

The sequence was obtained from a man older than 75 in good health. Specimen: blood. The chain uses TRBV9 and TRBJ2-5, with 7 bases in between that match TRBD1. The DNA sequence is given as TGTGCCAGCAGCGTAGTGGGACAGCCTCAAGAGACCCAGTACTTC. Its coded protein is CASSVVGQPQETQYF. Extended through the reference TRBV9 and TRBJ2-5 proteins, this CDR3 yields the full variable domain: DSGVTQTPKHLITATGQRVTLRCSPRSGDLSVYWYQQSLDQGLQFLIQYYNGEERAKGNILERFSAQQFPDLHSELNLSSLELGDSALYFCASSVVGQPQETQYFGPGTRLLVL.